The subject of this entry is one T cell receptor (beta chain). The source of the sample is a study of blood T cell repertoires in COVID-19. Repertoires were generated with immunoSEQ multiplex PCR, while TCRdb's copy carries only in-frame clones and drops some. This sample has around 300,000 clones, with 90% found just once. Trimming removed 4 bases at V and 4 bases at J, with 5 bases between. Germline CDR1 ENHRY, CDR2 SYGVKD. CDR3 length: 11 amino acids. The material sequenced was peripheral blood. The chain has TRBV10-3 and TRBJ2-7, with D unclear. The TCR comes from a woman between 40 and 50 years old with COVID-19, enrolled during active disease. CDR3 protein: CAISAGYEQYF. CDR3 nucleotide sequence: TGTGCCATCAGTGCCGGTTACGAGCAGTACTTC.